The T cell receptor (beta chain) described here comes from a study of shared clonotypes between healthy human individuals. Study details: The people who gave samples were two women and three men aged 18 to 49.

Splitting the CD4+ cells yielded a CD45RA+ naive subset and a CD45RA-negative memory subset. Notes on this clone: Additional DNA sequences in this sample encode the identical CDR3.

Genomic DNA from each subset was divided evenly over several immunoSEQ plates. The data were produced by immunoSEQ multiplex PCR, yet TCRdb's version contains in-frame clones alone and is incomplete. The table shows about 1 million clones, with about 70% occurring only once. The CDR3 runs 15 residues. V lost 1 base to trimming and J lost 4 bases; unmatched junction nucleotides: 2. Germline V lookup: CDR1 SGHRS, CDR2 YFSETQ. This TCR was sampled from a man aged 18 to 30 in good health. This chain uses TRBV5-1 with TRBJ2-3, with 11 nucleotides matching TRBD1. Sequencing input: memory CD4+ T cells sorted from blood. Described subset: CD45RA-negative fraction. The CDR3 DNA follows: TGCGCCAGCAGCTTGAGGACAGGGGGCGCAGATACGCAGTATTTT. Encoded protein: CASSLRTGGADTQYF.